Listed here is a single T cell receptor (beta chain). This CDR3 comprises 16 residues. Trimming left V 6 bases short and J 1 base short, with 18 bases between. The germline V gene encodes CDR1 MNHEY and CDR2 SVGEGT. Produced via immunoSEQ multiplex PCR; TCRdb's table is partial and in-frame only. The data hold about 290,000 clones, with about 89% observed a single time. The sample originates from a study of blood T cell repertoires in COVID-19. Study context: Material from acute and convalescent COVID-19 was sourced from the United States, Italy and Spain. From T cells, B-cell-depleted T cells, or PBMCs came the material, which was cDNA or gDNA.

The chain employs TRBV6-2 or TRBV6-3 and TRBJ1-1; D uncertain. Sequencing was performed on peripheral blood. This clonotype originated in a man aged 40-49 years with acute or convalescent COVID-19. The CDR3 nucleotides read TGTGCCAGCAGCAACCGGGAGACGGGAGGGAACACTGAAGCTTTCTTT. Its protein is CASSNRETGGNTEAFF.